The 14 T cell receptor beta chains presented below share a single source sample, sequenced in a study of blood T cell repertoires in COVID-19. Repertoires were generated with immunoSEQ multiplex PCR, while TCRdb's copy carries only in-frame clones and drops some. This sample has 55,000 to 75,000 clones, with roughly 86% found just once. Sequencing was carried out using peripheral blood. The receptors here all came from a man aged 55 to 70 with acute or convalescent COVID-19.

V is TRBV5-4 and J is TRBJ1-2, with D possibly matching TRBD1 (5 bases). The CDR3 loop spans 15 amino acids. Trimming left V 4 bases short and J 9 bases short, with 22 bases between. Germline V gene lookup returns CDR1 SGHNT and CDR2 YYREEE (reference sequence). This CDR3 reads CASSLPGTGGESYTF. DNA for the CDR3: TGTGCCAGCAGCCTTCCCGGGACGGGCGGGGAGAGCTACACCTTC.

This chain links TRBV19 with TRBJ1-5; D gene unclear. The length of the CDR3 is 14 residues. CDR1 and CDR2 (germline): LNHDA, SQIVND (reference sequence). V lost 4 bases to trimming and J lost 1 base, with 8 bases between them. In nucleotides, the CDR3 is TGTGCCAGTAGTACTAGACTGAGCAATCAGCCCCAGCATTTT. Its translation: CASSTRLSNQPQHF.

The genes are TRBV19 and TRBJ2-1, with 10 positions matching TRBD1. V gave up 6 bases and J gave up 7 bases; unmatched junction bases: 9. The length of the CDR3 is 15 residues. The germline V gene encodes CDR1 LNHDA and CDR2 SQIVND (reference sequence). The CDR3 here is CASRERDRGVNEQFF. As DNA, the CDR3 is TGTGCCAGTAGAGAAAGGGACAGGGGAGTGAATGAGCAGTTCTTC.

This rearrangement joins TRBV2 to TRBJ1-3; TRBD1 matches at 7 bases. CDR1 and CDR2 from the germline V gene are SNHLY and FYNNEI. This CDR3 region has 15 residues. With 6 bases clipped from V and 3 bases from J, the junction kept 8 bases outside the gene matches. The CDR3 loop is CASSLFQGGGNTIYF. CDR3 bases: TGTGCCAGCAGCCTTTTCCAGGGGGGTGGAAACACCATATATTTT.

Only a few counts were recorded for this clone. The chain couples TRBV7-8 to TRBJ2-1, with D hard to call. The CDR3 covers 13 residues. V shed 1 base and J shed 7 bases, with 8 bases lying between them. The germline CDR1 and CDR2 sequences are SGHVS and FQNEAQ. CDR3 in DNA: TGTGCCAGCAGCTTAGACAGTCAGAATGAGCAGTTCTTC. Translation gives CASSLDSQNEQFF.

The chain recombines TRBV2 with TRBJ2-1; TRBD1 might be the D (5 bases). This CDR3 has 15 residues. Trimming stripped 3 bases from V and 6 bases from J, with 15 bases between. Looked up from germline, CDR1 is SNHLY and CDR2 is FYNNEI. The CDR3 region has the DNA TGTGCCAGCAGTGAGGGCAGGGCGGTATCCAATGAGCAGTTCTTC. Its translation is CASSEGRAVSNEQFF.

The rearrangement links TRBV19 to TRBJ1-5; 10 nucleotides agree with TRBD1. This CDR3 contains 18 residues. In germline, CDR1 is LNHDA, CDR2 SQIVND (reference sequence). J was trimmed by 1 base and V by 5 bases; bases with no gene match: 11. CDR3 coding DNA: TGTGCCAGTAGTCCGCCGGGACAGGGGATTTTGAGCAATCAGCCCCAGCATTTT. Translated: CASSPPGQGILSNQPQHF.

In DNA, the CDR3 is TGTGCCAGCAGCTCGCTATACGAGCAGTACTTC. Translated: CASSSLYEQYF. V usage is TRBV7-2 and J usage is TRBJ2-7; D gene ambiguous. CDR3 size: 11 residues. Germline V gene data show CDR1 as SGHTA and CDR2 as FQGNSA. The germline V and J ends were trimmed by 4 bases and 4 bases, with 5 bases remaining between them.

The chain combines TRBV2 with TRBJ1-6; D is unclear. Germline CDR1 and CDR2: SNHLY and FYNNEI. V lost 1 base and J lost 7, with 11 bases in between. The CDR3 is 15 residues long. CDR3 nucleotides: TGTGCCAGCAGTGAAGTTGGAGCCCCCAATTCACCCCTCCACTTT. The encoded protein is CASSEVGAPNSPLHF.

The J gene is TRBJ1-2, the V gene TRBV30; a weak D match, TRBD1 (6 bases). With 0 bases removed from V and 6 bases from J, the gap between germline ends came to 11 bases. Germline V gives CDR1 GTSNPN, CDR2 SVGIG (reference sequence). This CDR3 has 13 amino acids. This chain's CDR3 is CAWSVSRGNGYTF. CDR3 coding DNA: TGTGCCTGGAGTGTATCGAGGGGGAATGGCTACACCTTC. Filled out from reference TRBV30 and TRBJ1-2, the complete variable domain reads SQTIHQWPATLVQPVGSPLSLECTVEGTSNPNLYWYRQAAGRGLQLLFYSVGIGQISSEVPQNLSASRPQDRQFILSSKKLLLSDSGFYLCAWSVSRGNGYTFGSGTRLTVV.

The J gene is TRBJ2-6, the V gene TRBV7-3; TRBD2 matches at 8 bases. CDR3 size: 20 residues. The junction had 17 bases not matched to a gene; V was cut back by 6 bases and J by 1 base. CDR1 and CDR2 from the germline V gene are SGHTA and FQGTGA. In DNA, the CDR3 is TGTGCCAGCAGACTACCTCCGGCGGGGGGATCCCCTTCTGGGGCCAACGTCCTGACTTTC. Protein: CASRLPPAGGSPSGANVLTF. Supplemented by reference TRBV7-3 and TRBJ2-6, the full variable domain reads GAGVSQTPSNKVTEKGKYVELRCDPISGHTALYWYRQSLGQGPEFLIYFQGTGAADDSGLPNDRFFAVRPEGSVSTLKIQRTERGDSAVYLCASRLPPAGGSPSGANVLTFGAGSRLTVL.

This chain uses TRBV6-1 with TRBJ1-3; D uncertain. Trimming took off 2 bases at V and 0 bases at J, with 8 bases between the two ends. Germline V lookup: CDR1 MNHNS, CDR2 SASEGT. This CDR3 spans 15 amino acids. The CDR3 DNA follows: TGTGCCAGCAGTGAAACACCTTTCTCTGGAAACACCATATATTTT. Translation: CASSETPFSGNTIYF.

The V and J genes are TRBV29-1 and TRBJ2-5, with D possibly matching TRBD1 (6 bases). The CDR3 consists of 15 residues. Trimming took off 3 bases at V and 1 base at J, with 15 bases between the two ends. Germline CDR1 is SQVTM and CDR2 is ANQGSEA. CDR3 sequence reads: CSVESSGAFQETQYF. CDR3 coding DNA: TGCAGCGTTGAGAGCTCAGGGGCCTTCCAAGAGACCCAGTACTTC.

J is TRBJ1-2 and V is TRBV5-1, with a weak D call TRBD1 (6 bases). CDR1 and CDR2 from the germline V gene are SGHRS and YFSETQ. The CDR3 contains 14 residues. Trimming removed 0 bases from V and 6 bases from J, with 12 bases in between. The CDR3: CASSLDGTPNGYTF. CDR3 DNA sequence: TGCGCCAGCAGCTTGGATGGGACACCTAATGGCTACACCTTC.